The 10 T cell receptor beta chains in this list originate from one sample, sequenced in a study of T cell responses to AZD1222 COVID-19 vaccine. Data came from immunoSEQ multiplex PCR; TCRdb stores just in-frame clones and leaves some out. The table shows more than 100,000 clones, with roughly nine tenths occurring only once. The source was peripheral blood, collected on day 0 of AZD1222 vaccination. All receptors derive from an adult in good health.

The J gene is TRBJ2-7, the V gene TRBV10-3; 9 nucleotides agree with TRBD1. Germline V gives CDR1 ENHRY, CDR2 SYGVKD. The CDR3 is 14 residues long. V shed 3 bases and J 5 bases; nucleotides not matched to a gene: 5. CDR3: CAISDWDRVHEQYF. CDR3 DNA sequence: TGTGCCATCAGTGATTGGGACAGGGTCCACGAGCAGTACTTC.

This chain joins TRBV5-1 and TRBJ2-1; the match to TRBD2 covers 7 bases. The CDR3 covers 14 residues. The germline CDR1 and CDR2 sequences are SGHRS and YFSETQ. Unmatched junction bases numbered 8, after V lost 2 bases and J lost 9 bases. CDR3 region: CASSLSATGGEQFF. CDR3 DNA sequence: TGCGCCAGCAGCTTATCAGCAACGGGGGGTGAGCAGTTCTTC. Using reference TRBV5-1 and TRBJ2-1 for the parts outside the CDR3, the full variable domain is KAGVTQTPRYLIKTRGQQVTLSCSPISGHRSVSWYQQTPGQGLQFLFEYFSETQRNKGNFPGRFSGRQFSNSRSEMNVSTLELGDSALYLCASSLSATGGEQFFGPGTRLTVL.

This chain joins TRBV28 and TRBJ2-5; 11 nucleotides line up with TRBD2. The CDR3 totals 16 residues. CDR1 and CDR2 (germline): MDHEN, SYDVKM. Trimming at V came to 6 bases and at J to 7 bases, leaving 13 bases not matched to a gene. CDR3 sequence reads: CASSGGGGLAGGTQYF. The CDR3 DNA reads TGTGCCAGCAGCGGCGGGGGCGGCCTAGCGGGAGGGACCCAGTACTTC.

In its sample, this clone was seen once. The rearrangement joins TRBV6-5 to TRBJ2-7; 8 bases are a match to TRBD2. CDR3 size: 13 residues. Germline trimming cut 8 bases from V and 5 bases from J; bases unmatched to any gene: 8. Germline V gene data show CDR1 as MNHEY and CDR2 as SVGAGI. CDR3 nucleotides: TGTGCCAGCTGGAGCGGGAGTCACGACGAGCAGTACTTC. It codes for CASWSGSHDEQYF.

The rearrangement uses TRBV7-6 and TRBJ2-5; 7 positions agree with TRBD2. Per germline, CDR1 SGHVS and CDR2 FNYEAQ. This CDR3 region has 13 residues. J lost 2 bases, V lost 10 bases, and 7 bases had no gene match. CDR3 residues: CATSGGLQETQYF. The CDR3 coding sequence is TGTGCCACCTCGGGGGGTTTACAAGAGACCCAGTACTTC.

V and J are TRBV14 and TRBJ2-3; D gene ambiguous. This CDR3 has 16 amino acids. Per germline, CDR1 SGHDN and CDR2 FVKESK. Trimming cost V 4 bases and J 1 base, with 15 bases left between them. Here the CDR3 DNA reads TGTGCCAGCAGCCCCCTCCGGACCCCGGGCACAGATACGCAGTATTTT. It specifies CASSPLRTPGTDTQYF.

The chain recombines TRBV19 with TRBJ2-2; D remains ambiguous. The CDR3 consists of 14 residues. With 10 bases removed from V and 1 base from J, the gap between germline ends came to 13 bases. CDR1 and CDR2 (germline): LNHDA, SQIVND (reference sequence). The CDR3 DNA reads TGTGCCACCGCTTTATCATTGAACACCGGGGAGCTGTTTTTT. Its protein product is CATALSLNTGELFF.

The V gene is TRBV14, the J gene TRBJ1-2; D gene unclear. The germline V gene has CDR1 SGHDN and CDR2 FVKESK. The V end lost 3 bases, the J end lost 7 bases, and 9 bases lay between the germline ends. CDR3 length equals 12 residues. The CDR3 here is CASSQGTGGYTF. In DNA, the CDR3 is TGTGCCAGCAGCCAGGGAACGGGTGGCTACACCTTC.

The chain joins TRBV7-2 to TRBJ1-3; D is ambiguous. CDR3 size: 15 residues. V dropped 0 bases and J dropped 0 bases, with 6 bases sitting between them. CDR1 and CDR2 (germline): SGHTA, FQGNSA. Here the CDR3 DNA reads TGTGCCAGCAGCTTAGCACACGTCTCTGGAAACACCATATATTTT. Protein sequence: CASSLAHVSGNTIYF.

This chain connects TRBV30 to TRBJ1-3; D may be TRBD1 (5 bases). The CDR3 totals 13 residues. Germline CDR1 and CDR2: GTSNPN and SVGIG (reference sequence). V shed 6 bases and J shed 1 base, with 10 bases lying between them. The CDR3 is CACPGGSGNTIYF. CDR3 coding DNA: TGTGCCTGCCCCGGGGGATCTGGAAACACCATATATTTT.